Listed below are T cell receptor beta chains from one sample, sequenced in a study. MiXCR was run by TCRdb on the RT-PCR reads, yielding one entry per CDR3 protein. In the table there are almost 700,000 distinct CDR3 sequences, 13% to 15% of which are singletons. The sequenced material came from memory CD4+ T cells from blood. These TCRs come from a female donor in good health, serving as a healthy control. CDR3s include the opening cysteine and the closing phenylalanine or tryptophan. The order of the fields is CDR3 DNA, CDR3 protein, D gene, clone size, V gene, J gene, CDR3 length. The D gene is left open where the match is weak. The size of a clone is reported for some rows only, either as once, few or many, or as a class for expanded clones.

TGCGCCAGCAGCCAAGAACATATGCGTACTAGGCCTTACAATGAGCAGTTCTTC	CASSQEHMRTRPYNEQFF	NA	few	TRBV4-3	TRBJ2-1	18
TGTGCCAGCAGTTACGGTGGAGACCACTCCTACGAGCAGTACTTC	CASSYGGDHSYEQYF	NA	NA	TRBV6-2/TRBV6-3	TRBJ2-7	15
TGCGCCAGCAGCTCCGGGGCAGGGGTTGGGCAGCCCCAGCATTTT	CASSSGAGVGQPQHF	NA	many	TRBV5-1	TRBJ1-5	15
TGTGCCAGCTCACCAGGGGCTCTGGGGGATTACGAGCAGTACTTC	CASSPGALGDYEQYF	NA	NA	TRBV18	TRBJ2-7	15
TGTGCCAGCAGTTACTCGGGCGGGAACGAGCAGTACTTC	CASSYSGGNEQYF	NA	many	TRBV6-5	TRBJ2-7	13
TGTGCTAGCAGCCCTGACGGGGTCGGGGAGCTGTTTTTT	CASSPDGVGELFF	NA	few	TRBV7-7	TRBJ2-2	13
TGCGCCAGCGCACCCGGGACTATTCAGCCCCAGCATTTT	CASAPGTIQPQHF	NA	NA	TRBV10-2	TRBJ1-5	13
NA	CASSFLAEENIQYF	NA	many	TRBV12-3/TRBV12-4	TRBJ2-4	14
TGTGCCAGCGGCCCTATGCGGGAGCAGTTCTTC	CASGPMREQFF	NA	NA	TRBV7-9	TRBJ2-1	11
TGTGCCAGTAGCAAACTAGCGGGAGTTGCAGATACGCAGTATTTT	CASSKLAGVADTQYF	TRBD2	many	TRBV19	TRBJ2-3	15
TGTGCCAGCAGCGCGCTACAGGGGGTCACTGAAGCTTTCTTT	CASSALQGVTEAFF	TRBD1	NA	TRBV7-2	TRBJ1-1	14
TGTGCCAGCAGTTCCGGACTAGCGGGAGTACGGGAGACCCAGTACTTC	CASSSGLAGVRETQYF	TRBD2	many	TRBV12-3/TRBV12-4	TRBJ2-5	16
TGTGCCAGCAGCCAAGTGGCGAAAACTGGGAGCACAGATACGCAGTATTTT	CASSQVAKTGSTDTQYF	NA	NA	TRBV3-1	TRBJ2-3	17
TGCAGTGCTTTGAGCGGGAGTTCGGAGCAGTACTTC	CSALSGSSEQYF	TRBD2	few	TRBV20-1	TRBJ2-7	12
TGTGCCAGCAGCACGATGGGACAGGGGGACACTGAAGCTTTCTTT	CASSTMGQGDTEAFF	TRBD1	many	TRBV7-9	TRBJ1-1	15
TGCGCCAGCAGCCAAGTCCTCGGAGGGACCGCTAAGGACACCGGGGAGCTGTTTTTT	CASSQVLGGTAKDTGELFF	NA	many	TRBV4-3	TRBJ2-2	19
TGTGCCAGCAGCTTAAATGGCCCGAAGCGGGGATCGGATACGCAGTATTTT	CASSLNGPKRGSDTQYF	TRBD2	NA	TRBV7-2	TRBJ2-3	17
TGTGCCAGCGGAACCCTAGCGGGAGGAGGCGAGCAGTTCTTC	CASGTLAGGGEQFF	TRBD2	NA	TRBV27	TRBJ2-1	14
TGTGCCACCAGCAGAGTGGGGAGGGGCACTGAAGCTTTCTTT	CATSRVGRGTEAFF	NA	many	TRBV15	TRBJ1-1	14
TGCAGTGCGGACCGAGGGGCGGGGAACACTGAAGCTTTCTTT	CSADRGAGNTEAFF	NA	few	TRBV20-1	TRBJ1-1	14
TGTGCCAGCAGCCCGGGGGAGGGACAGATTACTGAAGCTTTCTTT	CASSPGEGQITEAFF	TRBD1	few	TRBV13	TRBJ1-1	15
TGCGCCAGCAGACCCGCAGGAACCGGGGAGCTGTTTTTT	CASRPAGTGELFF	NA	few	TRBV10-2	TRBJ2-2	13
TGTGCCAGCAGTCGACTAGCGGGAGCCCGCTCCTACGAGCAGTACTTC	CASSRLAGARSYEQYF	TRBD2	few	TRBV6-5	TRBJ2-7	16
TGTGCCAGCAGCCCTCAGACTAGTGGGATTCCCCATGAGCAGTTCTTC	CASSPQTSGIPHEQFF	NA	few	TRBV7-3	TRBJ2-1	16
TGTGCCAGCAGCACCAGGACAGGGGTTCATCAGCCCCAGCATTTT	CASSTRTGVHQPQHF	TRBD1	few	TRBV7-2	TRBJ1-5	15
TGTGCCAGCAGCCTTCTGACAGGATATGGCTACACCTTC	CASSLLTGYGYTF	NA	few	TRBV7-2	TRBJ1-2	13
TGTGCCAGCATTTGGCAGGGAGATTCGCTCAACTATGGCTACACCTTC	CASIWQGDSLNYGYTF	NA	few	TRBV2	TRBJ1-2	16
TGTGCCAGCTCACCGGCAGGCTCTGGAAACACCATATATTTT	CASSPAGSGNTIYF	NA	NA	TRBV18	TRBJ1-3	14
TGTGCCACCAGTGATCAACAGGGGAGTGGGCAGCCCCAGCATTTT	CATSDQQGSGQPQHF	TRBD1	NA	TRBV24-1	TRBJ1-5	15
TGTGCCAGCAGGCCGGGGGTAATGTACACCGGGGAGCTGTTTTTT	CASRPGVMYTGELFF	NA	few	TRBV7-2	TRBJ2-2	15
TGTGCCAGCAGTTACTGGATCTATGGCTACACCTTC	CASSYWIYGYTF	NA	NA	TRBV6-2/TRBV6-3	TRBJ1-2	12
TGTGCCAGCAGCTTCTCAGCACCCATCGGACTAGCGGGAGGGCCAAGTGTTTACGAGCAGTACTTC	CASSFSAPIGLAGGPSVYEQYF	TRBD2	NA	TRBV7-8	TRBJ2-7	22
TGCGCCAGCAGTCTTACCGGGGACGGCAACAATCAGCCCCAGCATTTT	CASSLTGDGNNQPQHF	NA	few	TRBV4-1	TRBJ1-5	16
TGTGCCAGCAGTTCCACACAGGGGGCGGGTGAGCAGTTCTTC	CASSSTQGAGEQFF	TRBD1	few	TRBV6-5	TRBJ2-1	14
TGTGCCAGCAGCCAAGACAGGCGCTCCTACGAGCAGTACTTC	CASSQDRRSYEQYF	NA	many	TRBV4-3	TRBJ2-7	14
TGTGCCAGCAGCGCCGATAGGGACCGCCGAAGGCAGTACTTC	CASSADRDRRRQYF	NA	many	TRBV7-2	TRBJ2-7	14
TGTGCCACCAGCAGTGAACGGGGCTACGAGCAGTACTTC	CATSSERGYEQYF	NA	few	TRBV15	TRBJ2-7	13
TGTGCCACCAGTGACATGGGACAGGGTGCCCAGCATTTT	CATSDMGQGAQHF	TRBD1	few	TRBV24-1	TRBJ1-5	13
TGTGCCAGCTCATTACTTCAGATCTATGGCTACACCTTC	CASSLLQIYGYTF	NA	NA	TRBV18	TRBJ1-2	13
TGTGCCAGCAGCCCCGGGACAGGGGGCGCCTGGACCCAGTACTTC	CASSPGTGGAWTQYF	TRBD1	NA	TRBV3-1	TRBJ2-5	15
TGTGCCAGCAGCTTTGGGACAGGGGTTATCAAGGTCAAGAACACTGAAGCTTTCTTT	CASSFGTGVIKVKNTEAFF	TRBD1	few	TRBV6-2/TRBV6-3	TRBJ1-1	19
TGTGCCAGCAGCTTATTTACCGGGACACTACTCTACGAGCAGTACTTC	CASSLFTGTLLYEQYF	NA	NA	TRBV7-6	TRBJ2-7	16
TGTGCCAGCACCTCCCTAGGGTCCGGAGAAGCTTTCTTT	CASTSLGSGEAFF	NA	NA	TRBV27	TRBJ1-1	13
TGCGCCAGCAGCCGTATTACATCTGCGACTGGGGTCAGCACAGATACGCAGTATTTT	CASSRITSATGVSTDTQYF	NA	many	TRBV5-1	TRBJ2-3	19
TGTGCCAGCACCCGGGAGTGGCTCTACGAGCAGTACTTC	CASTREWLYEQYF	NA	NA	TRBV12-3/TRBV12-4	TRBJ2-7	13
TGCGCCAGCAGCCAGCCGGGGGGTTCAAATGAGCAGTTCTTC	CASSQPGGSNEQFF	TRBD2	few	TRBV4-3	TRBJ2-1	14
TGTGCCAGCAGTTACTCCCTGGACAGGGTCTCTGATACGCAGTATTTT	CASSYSLDRVSDTQYF	TRBD1	many	TRBV6-2/TRBV6-3	TRBJ2-3	16
TGCAGTGCCGGATTGGGGGACGGCACAGATACGCAGTATTTT	CSAGLGDGTDTQYF	NA	few	TRBV20-1	TRBJ2-3	14
TGTGCCAGCAGCCCCTCGTACCAAGAGACCCAGTACTTC	CASSPSYQETQYF	NA	many	TRBV7-2	TRBJ2-5	13